Given below is one T cell receptor beta chain in context. Antigen: not known. Vbeta (60) and Jbeta (13) primers were used in the PCR. The assay was immunoSEQ multiplex PCR, and TCRdb's table has in-frame clones only and misses some. The table shows 100,000 or so clones, with about 81% occurring only once. The entry originates in a study of cytomegalovirus exposure and HLA in healthy donors. Whole-study results and caveats: A few V segments could not be told apart, such as TRBV6-2 and TRBV6-3, and were left out.

The CDR3 has 15 amino acids. The V gene's germline CDR1 is LNHDA and CDR2 SQIVND (reference sequence). The J segment lost 7 bases and the V segment lost 9 bases, leaving 11 bases of the junction unmatched. Input material: PBMCs. This TCR came from a middle-aged man in good health and CMV-seronegative. This chain uses TRBV19 with TRBJ2-2, with TRBD2 matching over 10 bases. CDR3 nucleotide sequence: TGTGCCAGCCAACTCAGCGGGGGGGCCCACGGGGAGCTGTTTTTT. This gives the protein CASQLSGGAHGELFF. The full variable domain, rest sourced from reference TRBV19 and TRBJ2-2, is DGGITQSPKYLFRKEGQNVTLSCEQNLNHDAMYWYRQDPGQGLRLIYYSQIVNDFQKGDIAEGYSVSREKKESFPLTVTSAQKNPTAFYLCASQLSGGAHGELFFGEGSRLTVL.